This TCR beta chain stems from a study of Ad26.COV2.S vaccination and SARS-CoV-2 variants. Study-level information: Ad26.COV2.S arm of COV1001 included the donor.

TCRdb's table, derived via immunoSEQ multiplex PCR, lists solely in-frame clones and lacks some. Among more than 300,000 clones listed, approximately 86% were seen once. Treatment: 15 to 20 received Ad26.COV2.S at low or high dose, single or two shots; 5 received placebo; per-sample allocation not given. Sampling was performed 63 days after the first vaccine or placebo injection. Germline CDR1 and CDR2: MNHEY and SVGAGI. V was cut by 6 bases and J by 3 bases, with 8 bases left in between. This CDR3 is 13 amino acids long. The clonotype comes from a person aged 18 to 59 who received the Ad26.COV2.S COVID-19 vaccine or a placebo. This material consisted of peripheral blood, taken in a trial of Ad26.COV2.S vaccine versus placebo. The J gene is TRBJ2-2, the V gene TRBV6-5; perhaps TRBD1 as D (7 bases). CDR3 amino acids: CASSRGDTGELFF. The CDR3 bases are TGTGCCAGCAGCAGGGGGGACACCGGGGAGCTGTTTTTT.